The 11 T cell receptor beta chains below were found in one sample sequenced in a study of cytomegalovirus exposure and HLA in healthy donors. The study ran its PCR with 60 Vbeta and 13 Jbeta primers. TCRdb's table, derived via immunoSEQ multiplex PCR, lists solely in-frame clones and lacks some. The sample contains about 45,000 clones, approximately 90% of which appear only once. Sequenced material: PBMCs. These receptor sequences come from a woman in her forties in good health and CMV-seropositive.

Here the CDR3 DNA reads TGTGCCAGCAGTCGGGAGGGGATCTATTCACCCCTCCACTTT. Its translation: CASSREGIYSPLHF. The V gene is TRBV6-5, the J gene TRBJ1-6, with D perhaps matching TRBD1 (5 bases). V was pared by 5 bases and J by 8 bases, with 13 bases between. This CDR3 is 14 amino acids long. Germline lookup yields CDR1 MNHEY and CDR2 SVGAGI.

This clone was seen a few times. The rearrangement joins TRBV28 to TRBJ1-1, with a tentative D call TRBD1 (6 bases). Trimming took off 5 bases at V and 7 bases at J, with 11 bases between the two ends. The length of the CDR3 is 12 residues. Germline CDR1 reads MDHEN; CDR2 reads SYDVKM. Written as DNA, the CDR3 is TGTGCCAGCAGTCCCCAGGGGTGTGAAGCTTTCTTT. Translation gives CASSPQGCEAFF.

CDR3 DNA: TGTGCCAGCAGCTTGGATGGGAGACACCAAGAGACCCAGTACTTC. It encodes CASSLDGRHQETQYF. This sequence joins TRBV5-4 and TRBJ2-5, with a tentative D call TRBD2 (5 bases). This CDR3 is built from 15 residues. Germline V gene sequence: CDR1 SGHNT, CDR2 YYREEE (reference sequence). The V gene lost 0 bases and the J gene lost 0 bases, with 9 bases spanning the gap.

The chain employs TRBV5-1 and TRBJ2-5, with 11 nucleotides matching TRBD2. Trimming at V came to 5 bases and at J to 5 bases, leaving 8 bases not matched to a gene. There are 15 residues in the CDR3. CDR1 SGHRS and CDR2 YFSETQ come from the germline V gene. This CDR3 reads CASSLAGGFRETQYF. In DNA, the CDR3 is TGCGCCAGCAGTCTAGCGGGAGGCTTCAGGGAGACCCAGTACTTC.

The V and J genes are TRBV6-5 and TRBJ2-7; weak D call: TRBD1 (6 bases). The CDR3 extends over 13 amino acids. Germline CDR1 reads MNHEY; CDR2 reads SVGAGI. The V and J ends lost 8 bases and 3 bases respectively, with 14 bases between them. The CDR3 loop is CASGGQTFYEQYF. In DNA, the CDR3 is TGTGCCAGCGGCGGACAGACTTTCTACGAGCAGTACTTC.

The chain uses TRBV29-1 and TRBJ1-4; the match to TRBD1 covers 7 bases. Germline V gene lookup returns CDR1 SQVTM and CDR2 ANQGSEA. CDR3 length: 13 residues. CDR3 DNA: TGCAGTGCTACAGGGGCAACTAATGAAAAACTGTTTTTT. This codes for CSATGATNEKLFF.

V usage is TRBV28 and J usage is TRBJ2-1; 7 bases map to TRBD2. The germline V gene has CDR1 MDHEN and CDR2 SYDVKM. V gave up 3 bases and J gave up 5 bases; unmatched junction bases: 13. This CDR3 is 17 amino acids long. The CDR3 region has the DNA TGTGCCAGCAGTTTGATGTTCCAAGCGGGAACCGACAATGAGCAGTTCTTC. Translating it yields CASSLMFQAGTDNEQFF. Drawing the rest from reference TRBV28 and TRBJ2-1, the complete variable domain is DVKVTQSSRYLVKRTGEKVFLECVQDMDHENMFWYRQDPGLGLRLIYFSYDVKMKEKGDIPEGYSVSREKKERFSLILESASTNQTSMYLCASSLMFQAGTDNEQFFGPGTRLTVL.

The rearrangement uses TRBV2 and TRBJ2-3; no firm D call. Germline CDR1 is SNHLY and CDR2 is FYNNEI. The CDR3 totals 15 residues. V was pared by 7 bases and J by 0 bases, with 14 bases between. In nucleotides, the CDR3 is TGTGCCAGCATTAATCTGGCGGATAGCACAGATACGCAGTATTTT. Encoded protein: CASINLADSTDTQYF.

The chain combines TRBV7-9 with TRBJ1-1; no clear D. The germline V and J ends were trimmed by 8 bases and 1 base, with 8 bases remaining between them. This CDR3 is built from 12 residues. CDR1 is SEHNR and CDR2 is FQNEAQ in the germline V gene (reference sequence). The CDR3 DNA reads as TGTGCCAGCGATAAGCAGAACACTGAAGCTTTCTTT. This sequence encodes CASDKQNTEAFF.

CDR3 bases: TGTGCCAGCAGTTTATGGGGACAGGGGGCGCGGGCTTTCTTT. It translates to CASSLWGQGARAFF. The chain has TRBV27 and TRBJ1-1, with 12 bases fitting TRBD1. The CDR3 length is 14 residues. Germline V gives CDR1 MNHEY, CDR2 SMNVEV (reference sequence). The V gene end was trimmed by 1 base and the J gene end by 11 bases; junction bases not matched to a gene: 5.

This chain connects TRBV20-1 to TRBJ2-2; maybe TRBD1 (6 bases). The CDR3 totals 11 residues. CDR1 and CDR2 (germline): DFQATT, SNEGSKA (reference sequence). The V and J ends lost 7 bases and 5 bases respectively, with 8 bases between them. The CDR3 spells CSVQGTGELFF. CDR3 bases: TGCAGTGTACAGGGAACCGGGGAGCTGTTTTTT.